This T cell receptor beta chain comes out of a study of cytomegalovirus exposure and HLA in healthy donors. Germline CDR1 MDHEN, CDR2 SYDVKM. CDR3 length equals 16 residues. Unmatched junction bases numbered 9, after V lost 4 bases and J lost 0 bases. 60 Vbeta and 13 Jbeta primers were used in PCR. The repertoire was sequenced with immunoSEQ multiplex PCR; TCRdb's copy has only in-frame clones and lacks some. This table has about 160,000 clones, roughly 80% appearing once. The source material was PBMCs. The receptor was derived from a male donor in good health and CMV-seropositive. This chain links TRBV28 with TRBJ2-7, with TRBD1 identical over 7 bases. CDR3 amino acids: CASSSYYRDSSYEQYF. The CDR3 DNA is TGTGCCAGCAGTTCGTACTATAGGGACAGCTCCTACGAGCAGTACTTC.